Listed here are 24 T cell receptor beta chains from one sample, sequenced in a study of T cells after yellow fever vaccination (dated by TCRdb to between 2018 and 2021). Libraries were made using 5' RACE. For sequencing, an Illumina HiSeq 2500 was employed. TCRdb reprocessed the public reads (quality trimming at Q25 with fastp, clone calling with MiXCR) and kept in-frame beta chains. Identical CDR3 proteins give one entry, which carries the most common genes and DNA. The sample data list some 600,000 distinct CDR3 sequences, and less than 20% of these were observed just once. The ten largest clones add up to roughly 17% of the sample. In the paper's terms, the treatment or condition label means: live attenuated yellow fever vaccine strain. The material was PBMCs, obtained 4 to 6 days after the first yellow fever vaccination. These receptors all come from a man between 18 and 35 years old who received the YFV17D yellow fever vaccine.

The V and J genes are TRBV6-5 and TRBJ2-3; 9 positions agree with TRBD1. CDR1 is MNHEY, CDR2 SVGAGI, per germline. J gave up 5 bases and V 8 bases, and 8 bases lay outside the gene matches. The CDR3 runs 14 residues. The CDR3 sequence: CASARGQGLDTQYF. The CDR3 region has the DNA TGTGCCAGCGCCAGGGGACAGGGATTAGATACGCAGTATTTT.

There are many counts of this clonotype. V is TRBV20-1 and J is TRBJ1-2; tentatively, D is TRBD1 (6 bases). Per germline, CDR1 DFQATT and CDR2 SNEGSKA (reference sequence). The CDR3 is made up of 13 amino acids. V shed 0 bases and J shed 6 bases, with 11 bases lying between them. The CDR3 DNA sequence: TGCAGTGCTAGAGATGGGCCAGGGGATGGCTACACCTTC. Translation gives CSARDGPGDGYTF.

This clonotype was counted a few times. The chain links TRBV30 to TRBJ1-6; maybe TRBD1 (5 bases). Germline assignment: CDR1 GTSNPN and CDR2 SVGIG (reference sequence). The CDR3 loop spans 13 amino acids. V gave up 5 bases and J gave up 7 bases, with 12 bases separating them. The CDR3 region has the DNA TGTGCCTGGCAGGGTTATGAAAATTCACCCCTCCACTTT. It encodes CAWQGYENSPLHF.

A few counts support this clonotype. The gene calls are TRBV18 and TRBJ2-6; no clear D. The germline CDR1 and CDR2 sequences are KGHSH and LQKENI. The germline V and J ends were trimmed by 3 bases and 2 bases, with 5 bases remaining between them. This CDR3 is 14 amino acids long. The CDR3 is CASSPMAGANVLTF. The DNA of the CDR3 is TGTGCCAGCTCACCGATGGCTGGGGCCAACGTCCTGACTTTC.

This clonotype has a handful of counts. The rearrangement joins TRBV14 to TRBJ2-3, with unresolved D. Germline assignment: CDR1 SGHDN and CDR2 FVKESK. The length of the CDR3 is 12 residues. Trimming cost V 4 bases and J 6 bases, with 8 bases left between them. As DNA, the CDR3 is TGTGCCAGCAGCCGGTTTCGGGATACGCAGTATTTT. Translated, it gives CASSRFRDTQYF.

A few counts support this clonotype. This rearrangement joins TRBV12-3 or TRBV12-4 to TRBJ2-2, with 7 bases aligning to TRBD2. With V trimmed by 7 bases and J by 6 bases, 11 bases remained unmatched. The CDR3 has 15 residues. CDR3 residues: CASTWRGRVPGELFF. In DNA, the CDR3 is TGTGCCAGCACCTGGAGAGGGAGGGTTCCCGGGGAGCTGTTTTTT.

The CDR3 spells CSALHGGPGSQYF. The CDR3 region has the DNA TGCAGTGCGCTACACGGGGGACCGGGGTCCCAGTACTTC. The chain links TRBV20-1 to TRBJ2-5; possible D gene TRBD2, 6 bases. Trimming stripped 6 bases from V and 9 bases from J, with 20 bases between. The CDR3 consists of 13 residues. Germline lookup yields CDR1 DFQATT and CDR2 SNEGSKA (reference sequence).

CDR3 nucleotide sequence: TGCGCCAGCAGCCTACAGGGACTAAGCAATCAGCCCCAGCATTTT. It encodes CASSLQGLSNQPQHF. The chain recombines TRBV4-1 with TRBJ1-5, with D possibly TRBD1 on 6 matching bases. With 4 bases removed from V and 1 base from J, the gap between germline ends came to 11 bases. Germline-derived CDR1 and CDR2 are MGHRA and YSYEKL. The CDR3 extends over 15 amino acids.

In this sample, this clonotype turned up a few times. The V and J genes are TRBV12-3 or TRBV12-4 and TRBJ1-1, with D uncertain. The V and J ends lost 7 bases and 2 bases respectively, with 11 bases between them. The CDR3 loop spans 13 amino acids. CDR3 region: CASNTQSNTEAFF. In DNA, the CDR3 is TGTGCCAGCAATACTCAGAGTAACACTGAAGCTTTCTTT.

The chain employs TRBV4-1 and TRBJ2-1, with no clear D. The CDR3 totals 16 residues. The V gene's germline CDR1 is MGHRA and CDR2 YSYEKL. V lost 1 base to trimming and J lost 2 bases, with 12 bases between them. Written as DNA, the CDR3 is TGCGCCAGCAGCCAAGTTCTCGGCCAAACCTACAATGAGCAGTTCTTC. As protein: CASSQVLGQTYNEQFF.

CDR3 amino acids: CAISGGQGSFNEQFF. DNA of the CDR3: TGTGCCATAAGTGGGGGACAGGGTTCTTTCAATGAGCAGTTCTTC. V gene TRBV19 combines with J gene TRBJ2-1, with 9 bases fitting TRBD1. Trimming removed 10 bases from V and 6 bases from J; junction bases left unmatched: 13. Germline-derived CDR1 and CDR2 are LNHDA and SQIVND (reference sequence). This CDR3 spans 15 amino acids.

The chain recombines TRBV5-1 with TRBJ2-3, with 9 bases that match TRBD2. J gave up 0 bases and V 4 bases, and 6 bases lay outside the gene matches. Germline CDR1 SGHRS, CDR2 YFSETQ. The CDR3 loop spans 16 amino acids. The CDR3 is CASSRPTSGSTDTQYF. CDR3 nucleotide sequence: TGCGCCAGCAGCCGTCCCACTAGCGGGAGCACAGATACGCAGTATTTT.

The chain's CDR3 is CASSLRIAGARGYNEQFF. The CDR3 DNA follows: TGTGCCAGCAGTTTAAGAATAGCGGGCGCCCGGGGGTACAATGAGCAGTTCTTC. The chain is built from TRBV28 and TRBJ2-1; TRBD2 matches 7 bases. The CDR3 spans 18 residues. J gave up 4 bases and V 2 bases, and 14 bases lay outside the gene matches. The germline gives CDR1 MDHEN, CDR2 SYDVKM.

This clonotype appeared many times. The chain couples TRBV5-1 to TRBJ2-1; 8 bases fit TRBD2. This CDR3 has 16 residues. The J segment lost 5 bases and the V segment lost 4 bases, leaving 11 bases of the junction unmatched. Germline CDR1 reads SGHRS; CDR2 reads YFSETQ. The CDR3 nucleotides are TGCGCCAGCAGCGTTAACCGGGGGGGAAGCAACAATGAGCAGTTCTTC. Its translation is CASSVNRGGSNNEQFF.

The chain employs TRBV9 and TRBJ2-1, with D uncertain. The V and J ends lost 0 bases and 6 bases respectively, with 7 bases between them. CDR1 and CDR2 (germline): SGDLS, YYNGEE. The length of the CDR3 is 13 residues. CDR3 nucleotide sequence: TGTGCCAGCAGCGTAGAAGCGACCAATGAGCAGTTCTTC. Translating it yields CASSVEATNEQFF.

This chain joins TRBV4-3 and TRBJ1-2; D gene ambiguous. Germline V lookup: CDR1 LGHNA, CDR2 YSLEER. This CDR3 is 17 amino acids long. V shed 0 bases and J shed 4 bases, with 18 bases lying between them. CDR3 amino acids: CASSQDHWAGGIYGYTF. CDR3 nucleotide sequence: TGCGCCAGCAGCCAAGATCACTGGGCCGGCGGGATCTATGGCTACACCTTC.

This clonotype was seen a handful of times. The V and J genes are TRBV7-3 and TRBJ2-3, with TRBD2 matching over 13 bases. V lost 4 bases, J lost 0 bases, and 7 bases stayed unmatched. Germline assignment: CDR1 SGHTA and CDR2 FQGTGA. There are 18 residues in the CDR3. CDR3 bases: TGTGCCAGCAGCTCGACTAGCGGGGGGAAATCTAGCACAGATACGCAGTATTTT. Translated, it gives CASSSTSGGKSSTDTQYF.

The V gene is TRBV4-2, the J gene TRBJ2-4; D could derive from TRBD1 or TRBD2 (5 bases each). The CDR3 contains 16 residues. Trimming took off 0 bases at V and 0 bases at J, with 9 bases between the two ends. Per germline, CDR1 LGHNA and CDR2 YNFKEQ. CDR3 region: CASSQDRDLAKNIQYF. The DNA for the CDR3 is TGTGCCAGCAGCCAAGACAGGGACCTAGCCAAAAACATTCAGTACTTC.

The chain couples TRBV12-3 or TRBV12-4 to TRBJ1-5; a possible D gene is TRBD1 (6 bases). The CDR3 has 14 residues. Trimming took 4 bases from V and 2 from J, leaving 9 bases between them. The CDR3 loop is CASSSHRGNQPQHF. CDR3 DNA: TGTGCCAGCAGTTCTCACAGGGGCAATCAGCCCCAGCATTTT.

This clonotype came up a few times. The chain employs TRBV6-2 or TRBV6-3 and TRBJ2-1; D perhaps matches TRBD1 (5 bases). Trimming cost V 0 bases and J 8 bases, with 14 bases left between them. The CDR3 has 15 amino acids. CDR1 is MNHEY and CDR2 is SVGEGT in the germline V gene. The CDR3 nucleotides are TGTGCCAGCAGTTACTCAAGCCCAGGGCGAGATGAGCAGTTCTTC. It codes for CASSYSSPGRDEQFF.

The chain has TRBV7-9 and TRBJ2-7; D not certain. The CDR3 extends over 12 amino acids. Per germline, CDR1 SEHNR and CDR2 FQNEAQ (reference sequence). With 6 bases removed from V and 6 bases from J, the gap between germline ends came to 12 bases. The CDR3 region has the DNA TGTGCCAGCAGTTTAAGGATATTCGAGCAGTACTTC. It encodes CASSLRIFEQYF.

This sequence joins TRBV5-1 and TRBJ1-2; TRBD1 might be the D (6 bases). This CDR3 comprises 14 residues. Per germline, CDR1 SGHRS and CDR2 YFSETQ. The germline V and J ends were trimmed by 4 bases and 5 bases, with 15 bases remaining between them. CDR3 sequence: CASSLPGAAYGYTF. DNA of the CDR3: TGCGCCAGCAGCCTCCCAGGGGCCGCGTATGGCTACACCTTC.

This clonotype was counted between two and nine times. The V call is TRBV18, the J call TRBJ2-7; tentatively, D is TRBD1 (6 bases). V shed 0 bases and J shed 2 bases, with 14 bases lying between them. Germline V gives CDR1 KGHSH, CDR2 LQKENI. The CDR3 is 16 amino acids. DNA of the CDR3: TGTGCCAGCTCACCACCGTGGGACACCAAAGCCTACGAGCAGTACTTC. Its translation: CASSPPWDTKAYEQYF.

This clonotype was seen a single time. The rearrangement links TRBV11-3 to TRBJ2-5; no clear D gene. Trimming cost V 0 bases and J 5 bases, with 10 bases left between them. CDR3 size: 14 residues. Germline V gives CDR1 SGHNT, CDR2 YENEEA. CDR3 coding DNA: TGTGCCAGCAGCTTAGATCGTTGGTCCGAGACCCAGTACTTC. It encodes CASSLDRWSETQYF.